Included here is one T cell receptor (beta chain) sequence, with context. This sample was taken from a study of blood T cell repertoires in COVID-19. About the research overall: T cells, B-cell-depleted T cells, or PBMCs provided the cDNA or gDNA that served as material.

Per the authors' pipeline: Reference gene primers were amplified, and this amplification served to estimate nucleated cell counts. The assay was immunoSEQ multiplex PCR, and TCRdb's table has in-frame clones only and misses some. For V, J and clone size, that table is used; D and trimming come from the DNA. This sample carries about 240,000 clones, around 87% of them seen once, and the ten largest clones take approximately 7%. The CDR3 runs 15 residues. Germline CDR1 and CDR2: SGHTA and FQGNSA. Trimming removed 5 bases from V and 4 bases from J; junction bases left unmatched: 5. The clonotype originates from a woman in her 70s with active or convalescent COVID-19. The chain combines TRBV7-2 with TRBJ1-2, with 12 nucleotides matching TRBD1. Material for sequencing was peripheral blood. This CDR3 reads CASSPGTGGGYGYTF. For the CDR3, the DNA is TGTGCCAGCAGCCCCGGGACAGGGGGCGGCTATGGCTACACCTTC.